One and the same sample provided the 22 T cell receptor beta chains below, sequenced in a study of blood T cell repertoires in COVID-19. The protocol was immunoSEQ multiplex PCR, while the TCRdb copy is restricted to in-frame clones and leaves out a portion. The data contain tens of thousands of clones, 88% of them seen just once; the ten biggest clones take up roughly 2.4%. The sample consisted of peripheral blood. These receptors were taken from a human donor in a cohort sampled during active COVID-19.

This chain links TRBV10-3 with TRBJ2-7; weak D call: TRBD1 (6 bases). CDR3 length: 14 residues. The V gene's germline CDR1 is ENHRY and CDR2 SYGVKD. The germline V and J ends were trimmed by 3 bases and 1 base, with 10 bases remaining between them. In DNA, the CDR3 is TGTGCCATCAGTGACAGGGGAGAATCCTACGAGCAGTACTTC. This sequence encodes CAISDRGESYEQYF.

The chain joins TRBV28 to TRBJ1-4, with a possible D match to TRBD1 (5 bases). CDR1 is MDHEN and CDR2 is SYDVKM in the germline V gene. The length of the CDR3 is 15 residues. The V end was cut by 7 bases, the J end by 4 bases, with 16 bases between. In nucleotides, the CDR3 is TGTGCCAGCATCACCGGCCGGGGGAGTAATGAAAAACTGTTTTTT. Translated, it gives CASITGRGSNEKLFF.

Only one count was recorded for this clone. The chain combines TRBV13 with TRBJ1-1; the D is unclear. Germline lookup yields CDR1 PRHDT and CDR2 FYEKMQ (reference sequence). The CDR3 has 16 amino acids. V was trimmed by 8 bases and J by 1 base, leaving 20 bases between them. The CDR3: CASYSTIGSQNTEAFF. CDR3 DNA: TGTGCCAGCTATAGTACTATCGGCAGCCAGAACACTGAAGCTTTCTTT.

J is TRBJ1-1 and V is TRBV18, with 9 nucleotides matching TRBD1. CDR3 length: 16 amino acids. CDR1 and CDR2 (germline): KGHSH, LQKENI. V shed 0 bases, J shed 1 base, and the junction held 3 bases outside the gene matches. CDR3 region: CASSPPGQGSNTEAFF. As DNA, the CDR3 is TGTGCCAGCTCACCACCCGGACAGGGGTCGAACACTGAAGCTTTCTTT. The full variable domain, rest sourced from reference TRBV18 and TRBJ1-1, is NAGVMQNPRHLVRRRGQEARLRCSPMKGHSHVYWYRQLPEEGLKFMVYLQKENIIDESGMPKERFSAEFPKEGPSILRIQQVVRGDSAAYFCASSPPGQGSNTEAFFGQGTRLTVV.

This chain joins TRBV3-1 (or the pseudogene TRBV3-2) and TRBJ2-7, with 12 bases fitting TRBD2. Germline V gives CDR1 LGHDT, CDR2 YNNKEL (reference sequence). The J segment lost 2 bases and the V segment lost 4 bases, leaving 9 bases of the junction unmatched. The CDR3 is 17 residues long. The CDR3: CASSPLGLAGKTYEQYF. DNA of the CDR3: TGTGCCAGCAGCCCCTTGGGACTAGCGGGCAAAACCTACGAGCAGTACTTC.

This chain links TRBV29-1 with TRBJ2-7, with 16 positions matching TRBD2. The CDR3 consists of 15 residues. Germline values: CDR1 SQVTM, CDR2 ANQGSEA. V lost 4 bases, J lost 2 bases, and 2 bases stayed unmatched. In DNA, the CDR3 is TGCAGCGTTGGGGGACTAGCGGGAGGGACCTACGAGCAGTACTTC. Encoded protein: CSVGGLAGGTYEQYF.

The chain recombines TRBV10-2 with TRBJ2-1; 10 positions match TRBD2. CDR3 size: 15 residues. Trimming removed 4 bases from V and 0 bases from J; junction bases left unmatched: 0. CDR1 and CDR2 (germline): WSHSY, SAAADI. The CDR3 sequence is CASSASGSSYNEQFF. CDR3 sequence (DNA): TGCGCCAGCAGTGCTAGCGGGAGCTCCTACAATGAGCAGTTCTTC.

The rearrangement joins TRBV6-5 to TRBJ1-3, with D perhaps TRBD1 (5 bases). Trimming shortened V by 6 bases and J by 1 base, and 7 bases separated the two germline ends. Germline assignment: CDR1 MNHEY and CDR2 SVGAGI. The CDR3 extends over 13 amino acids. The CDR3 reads CASRTASGNTIYF. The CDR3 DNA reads TGTGCCAGCAGGACAGCATCTGGAAACACCATATATTTT.

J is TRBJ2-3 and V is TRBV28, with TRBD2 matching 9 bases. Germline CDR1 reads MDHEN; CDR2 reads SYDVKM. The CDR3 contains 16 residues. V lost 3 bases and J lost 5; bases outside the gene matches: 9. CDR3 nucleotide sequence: TGTGCCAGCAGTTTCATGGCGGGAGGGCGGAGAGATACGCAGTATTTT. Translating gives CASSFMAGGRRDTQYF.

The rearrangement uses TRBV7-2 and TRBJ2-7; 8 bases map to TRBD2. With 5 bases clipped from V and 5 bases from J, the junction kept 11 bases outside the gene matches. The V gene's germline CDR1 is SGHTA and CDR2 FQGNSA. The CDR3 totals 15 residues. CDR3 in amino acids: CASSLKTGGPNEQYF. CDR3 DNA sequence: TGTGCCAGCAGCCTTAAAACGGGAGGGCCCAACGAGCAGTACTTC. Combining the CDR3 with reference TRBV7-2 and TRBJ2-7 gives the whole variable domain GAGVSQSPSNKVTEKGKDVELRCDPISGHTALYWYRQSLGQGLEFLIYFQGNSAPDKSGLPSDRFSAERTGGSVSTLTIQRTQQEDSAVYLCASSLKTGGPNEQYFGPGTRLTVT.

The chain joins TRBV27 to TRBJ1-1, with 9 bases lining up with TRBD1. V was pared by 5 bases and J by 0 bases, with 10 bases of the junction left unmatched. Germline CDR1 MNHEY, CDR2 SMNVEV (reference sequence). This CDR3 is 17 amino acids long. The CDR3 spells CASSRDRARTMNTEAFF. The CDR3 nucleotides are TGTGCCAGCAGTAGGGACAGGGCTCGAACTATGAACACTGAAGCTTTCTTT.

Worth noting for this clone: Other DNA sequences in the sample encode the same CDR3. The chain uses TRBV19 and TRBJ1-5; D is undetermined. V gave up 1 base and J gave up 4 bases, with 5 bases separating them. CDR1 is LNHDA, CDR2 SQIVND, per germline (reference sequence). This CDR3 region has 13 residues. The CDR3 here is CASSIAGNQPQHF. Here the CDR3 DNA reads TGTGCCAGTAGTATAGCGGGAAATCAGCCCCAGCATTTT.

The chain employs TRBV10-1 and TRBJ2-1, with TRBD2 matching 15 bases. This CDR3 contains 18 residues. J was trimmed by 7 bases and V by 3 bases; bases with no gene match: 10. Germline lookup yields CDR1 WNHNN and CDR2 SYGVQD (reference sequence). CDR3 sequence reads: CASSEGRTSGRASNEQFF. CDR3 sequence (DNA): TGCGCCAGCAGTGAAGGCCGGACTAGCGGGAGGGCGAGTAATGAGCAGTTCTTC.

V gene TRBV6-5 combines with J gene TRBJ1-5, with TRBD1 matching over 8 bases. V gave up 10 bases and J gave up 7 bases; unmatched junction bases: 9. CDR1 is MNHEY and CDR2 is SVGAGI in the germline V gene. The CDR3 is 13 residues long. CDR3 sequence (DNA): TGTGCCACTTGGGACAGGCCGGGGCAGCCCCAGCATTTT. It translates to CATWDRPGQPQHF.

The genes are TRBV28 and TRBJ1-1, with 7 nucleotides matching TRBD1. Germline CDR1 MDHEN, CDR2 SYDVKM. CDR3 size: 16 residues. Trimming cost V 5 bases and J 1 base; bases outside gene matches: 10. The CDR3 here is CASSPGQAPKNTEAFF. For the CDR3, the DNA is TGTGCCAGCAGTCCCGGACAGGCCCCAAAGAACACTGAAGCTTTCTTT.

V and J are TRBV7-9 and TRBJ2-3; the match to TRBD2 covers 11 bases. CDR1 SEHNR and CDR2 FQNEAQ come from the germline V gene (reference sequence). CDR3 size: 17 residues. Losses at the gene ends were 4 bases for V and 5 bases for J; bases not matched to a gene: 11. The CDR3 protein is CASSWELLAGEGDTQYF. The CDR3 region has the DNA TGTGCCAGCAGCTGGGAGTTACTAGCGGGAGAGGGAGATACGCAGTATTTT.

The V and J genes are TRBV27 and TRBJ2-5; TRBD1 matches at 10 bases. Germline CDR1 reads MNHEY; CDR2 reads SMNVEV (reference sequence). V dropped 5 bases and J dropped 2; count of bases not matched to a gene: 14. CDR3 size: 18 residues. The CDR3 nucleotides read TGTGCCAGCAGTCGAAGTAGGACAGGGGGGCGAAAACAAGAGACCCAGTACTTC. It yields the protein CASSRSRTGGRKQETQYF.

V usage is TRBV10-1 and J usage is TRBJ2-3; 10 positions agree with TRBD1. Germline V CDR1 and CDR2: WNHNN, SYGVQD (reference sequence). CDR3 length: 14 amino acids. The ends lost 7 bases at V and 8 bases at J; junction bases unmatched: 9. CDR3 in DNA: TGCGCCAGCACCTCCGGGACAGGGGTTTCTACGCAGTATTTT. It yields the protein CASTSGTGVSTQYF.

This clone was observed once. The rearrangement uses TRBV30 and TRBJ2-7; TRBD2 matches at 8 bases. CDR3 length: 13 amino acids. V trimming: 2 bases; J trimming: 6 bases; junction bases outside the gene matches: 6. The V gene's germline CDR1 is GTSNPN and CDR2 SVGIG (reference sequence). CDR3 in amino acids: CAWSPRGGREQYF. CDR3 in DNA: TGTGCCTGGAGTCCCCGGGGGGGCCGCGAGCAGTACTTC.

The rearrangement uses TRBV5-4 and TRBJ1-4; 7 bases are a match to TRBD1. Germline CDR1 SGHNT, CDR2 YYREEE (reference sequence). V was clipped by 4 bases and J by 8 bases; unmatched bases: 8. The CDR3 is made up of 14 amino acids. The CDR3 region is CASSQDRRAEKLFF. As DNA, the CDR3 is TGTGCCAGCAGCCAGGACAGGAGGGCAGAAAAACTGTTTTTT.

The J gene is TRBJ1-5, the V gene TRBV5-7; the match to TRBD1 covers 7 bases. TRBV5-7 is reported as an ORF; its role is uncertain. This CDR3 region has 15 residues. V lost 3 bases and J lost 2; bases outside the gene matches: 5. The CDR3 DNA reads TGTGCCAGCAGCTATACAGGGGACGGCAATCAGCCCCAGCATTTT. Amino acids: CASSYTGDGNQPQHF.

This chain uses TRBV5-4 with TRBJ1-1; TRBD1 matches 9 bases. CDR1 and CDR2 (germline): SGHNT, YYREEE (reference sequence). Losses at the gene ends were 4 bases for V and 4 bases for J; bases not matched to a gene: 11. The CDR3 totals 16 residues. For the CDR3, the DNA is TGTGCCAGCAGCGTGGACAGGGGCGGAGGAGGCACTGAAGCTTTCTTT. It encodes CASSVDRGGGGTEAFF.